Listed below are T cell receptor beta chains from one sample, sequenced in a study of blood T cell repertoires in COVID-19. Repertoires were generated with immunoSEQ multiplex PCR, while TCRdb's copy carries only in-frame clones and drops some. Among under 250,000 clones listed, 83% were seen once. The sample consisted of PBMCs or T cells enriched from blood (not recorded which). These receptors all stem from a woman in her forties who had been exposed to COVID-19. Each CDR3 is given with its conserved first and last residue. The D gene is left open where the match is weak.

>TRBJ2-7|TRBD2|TRBV9
CASSKDRAGREQYF
TGTGCCAGCAGCAAAGACCGGGCCGGGAGGGAGCAGTACTTC
>TRBJ2-3|TRBD2|TRBV24-1
CATSDFGLAGGQADTQYF
TGTGCCACCAGTGATTTTGGGCTAGCGGGGGGGCAGGCAGATACGCAGTATTTT
>TRBJ1-3|NA|TRBV6-2/TRBV6-3
CASSYSGSGNTIYF
TGTGCCAGCAGTTATTCAGGATCTGGAAACACCATATATTTT
>TRBJ1-6|NA|TRBV11-2
CASSRTAHNSPLHF
TGTGCCAGCAGCCGGACAGCCCATAATTCACCCCTCCACTTT
>TRBJ2-7|NA|TRBV7-9
CASSYSSSYEQYF
TGTGCCAGCAGCTACTCTAGCTCCTACGAGCAGTACTTC
>TRBJ2-2|NA|TRBV11-3
CASSRRGNTGELFF
TGTGCCAGCAGCAGGCGGGGGAACACCGGGGAGCTGTTTTTT
>TRBJ2-7|NA|TRBV5-5
CASSLGLTGSYEQYF
TGTGCCAGCAGCTTGGGTCTGACAGGCTCCTACGAGCAGTACTTC
>TRBJ2-3|TRBD2|TRBV9
CASSVVAGGRDTQYF
TGTGCCAGCAGCGTAGTGGCGGGGGGCCGGGATACGCAGTATTTT
>TRBJ1-1|TRBD1|TRBV6-1
CASSEDYRGEAFF
TGTGCCAGCAGTGAAGACTACAGGGGTGAAGCTTTCTTT
>TRBJ2-2|TRBD2|TRBV19
CASNIPSGGVGTGELFF
TGTGCCAGTAACATTCCTAGCGGGGGGGTTGGCACCGGGGAGCTGTTTTTT
>TRBJ1-5|NA|TRBV18
CASSPAGDQPQHF
TGTGCCAGCTCACCTGCGGGCGATCAGCCCCAGCATTTT
>TRBJ2-2|TRBD1|TRBV7-9
CASSPQGETGELFF
TGTGCCAGCAGCCCACAGGGGGAAACCGGGGAGCTGTTTTTT
>TRBJ1-5|NA|TRBV6-1
CASSVEGVGGNQPQHF
TGTGCCAGCAGTGTTGAGGGGGTGGGAGGCAATCAGCCCCAGCATTTT
>TRBJ1-2|NA|TRBV10-3
CAISESGAPLGYGYTF
TGTGCCATCAGTGAGTCGGGGGCCCCTTTAGGGTATGGCTACACCTTC
>TRBJ2-7|TRBD2|TRBV7-3
CASSLSGTSGEQYF
TGTGCCAGCAGCTTATCAGGGACTAGTGGCGAGCAGTACTTC
>TRBJ1-3|TRBD1|TRBV6-5
CASRKGQGRNTIYF
TGTGCCAGCAGGAAAGGACAGGGCCGGAACACCATATATTTT
>TRBJ2-7|NA|TRBV21-1
CASSNRQGLGAYF
TGTGCCAGCAGCAACCGACAGGGTCTGGGGGCGTACTTC
>TRBJ1-3|TRBD1|TRBV18
CASSPGTGLSGNTIYF
TGTGCCAGCTCACCAGGGACAGGTCTCTCTGGAAACACCATATATTTT
>TRBJ2-3|TRBD2|TRBV2
CASSQGLAGVMQYF
TGTGCCAGCAGCCAAGGGCTAGCGGGGGTTATGCAGTATTTT
>TRBJ2-3|TRBD2|TRBV5-4
CASSFPERGRTDTQYF
TGTGCCAGCAGCTTTCCAGAGCGGGGGCGCACAGATACGCAGTATTTT
>TRBJ1-5|NA|TRBV4-2
CASSQVMAGNQPQHF
TGTGCCAGCAGCCAAGTCATGGCAGGGAATCAGCCCCAGCATTTT
>TRBJ2-2|TRBD2|TRBV7-2
CASSLLGSGGRTGELFF
TGTGCCAGCAGCTTATTGGGTAGCGGGGGTCGCACCGGGGAGCTGTTTTTT
>TRBJ1-1|NA|TRBV9
CASSVGGSGFGNTEAFF
TGTGCCAGCAGCGTAGGAGGCTCGGGGTTTGGTAACACTGAAGCTTTCTTT